Below are 2 T cell receptor beta chains sequenced from a single sample in a study of early T cells in non-severe SARS-CoV-2 infection. One entry per CDR3 protein, called by TCRdb with MiXCR from the 5' RACE reads. Among about 10,000 distinct CDR3 sequences, around 4.9% were seen once, and the ten largest hold approximately 9.6%. What was sequenced was whole blood. The receptors were gathered from an adult who was a healthcare worker with PCR-confirmed SARS-CoV-2 infection or an uninfected control (not recorded which).

By frequency in the sample, this clonotype is medium-sized. The CDR3 here is CSVAYNNYGYTF. Here the CDR3 DNA reads TGCAGCGTTGCGTACAATAACTATGGCTACACCTTC. The rearrangement uses TRBV29-1 and TRBJ1-2; D remains ambiguous. Germline assignment: CDR1 SQVTM and CDR2 ANQGSEA. This CDR3 is built from 12 residues. Trimming removed 4 bases at V and 1 base at J, with 7 bases between.

Ten or more counts support this clonotype. The V call is TRBV7-8, the J call TRBJ2-3; D call uncertain. CDR3 length: 17 amino acids. Per germline, CDR1 SGHVS and CDR2 FQNEAQ. Deletions cut 5 bases from V and 0 bases from J, with 18 bases between. CDR3 in DNA: TGTGCCAGCAGCAGCCCTGGCCCGAGCCCTAGCACAGATACGCAGTATTTT. Translating gives CASSSPGPSPSTDTQYF.